This T cell receptor (beta chain) was recovered during a study of cytomegalovirus exposure and HLA in healthy donors. PCR amplification relied on 60 Vbeta primers (plus 13 Jbeta primers). Some clones are missing from TCRdb's copy, which holds only in-frame ones; the method was immunoSEQ multiplex PCR. The sample consists of more than 95,000 clones, over 70% of them appearing once. V trimming: 0 bases; J trimming: 10 bases; junction bases outside the gene matches: 3. Germline lookup yields CDR1 SGDLS and CDR2 YYNGEE. This CDR3 contains 13 residues. This TCR came from a man younger than 35 in good health and CMV-seropositive. Material for sequencing was PBMCs. The V gene is TRBV9, the J gene TRBJ2-3; TRBD2 matches at 9 bases. The CDR3 DNA sequence: TGTGCCAGCAGCGTAGCCCCTAGCGGGGCGCAGTATTTT. Amino acids: CASSVAPSGAQYF.